Sequencing of this T cell receptor (beta chain) was carried out in a study of STAT5B mutations in CD4+ large granular lymphocyte leukemia. Findings of the study overall: Without HLA matching, higher CD4+ than CD8+ T-LGLL clonality could reflect small sample size.

Regarding this clone: The antigen remains unidentified.

V shed 2 bases and J shed 1 base, with 4 bases lying between them. Germline CDR1 and CDR2: MNHEY and SMNVEV (reference sequence). The CDR3 length is 13 residues. Healthy controls were blood donor buffy coats. Original methodology: Lowest detectable productive clonotype frequency was 2.59 x 10-5. Sequenced by immunoSEQ multiplex PCR; TCRdb stores in-frame clones only, minus some. D and trimming come from the DNA, and the V and J calls and clone size come from that table. The repertoire holds roughly 36,000 clones, roughly three quarters seen once, with around 2.5% in the top ten. The TCR was taken from a human donor in good health. This chain connects TRBV27 to TRBJ2-3, with no clear D. Sequencing was performed on CD4+ T cells from blood buffy coats. CDR3 protein: CASSLKGTDTQYF. CDR3 nucleotides: TGTGCCAGCAGTTTAAAAGGCACAGATACGCAGTATTTT.